The following is a T cell receptor beta chain sequence with its context. No antigen is known for it. Other DNA variants within this sample encode the same CDR3. Profiling relied on immunoSEQ multiplex PCR, and the TCRdb table lists in-frame clones only, not all of them. The sample lists about 2 million clones; over 85% were seen once. The length of the CDR3 is 12 residues. Germline V CDR1 and CDR2: MNHEY, SVGAGI. V lost 5 bases, J lost 3 bases, and 8 bases lay in between. This specimen comes from a study of shared clonotypes between healthy human individuals. Points from the study as a whole: Only blood underwent sampling, and tissue repertoires likely differ. Despite large depth, sorted-subset datasets appeared incompletely sequenced. Lower generation probabilities were found for non-shared clonotypes than for those shared by all four donors.

Terminally differentiated effector memory CD45RA+ cells were excluded by CCR7 positive selection of CD45RO-negative cells. The sequenced sample consisted of naive CD8+ T cells sorted from blood. This receptor was taken from a man between 18 and 35 years old in good health. The V gene is TRBV6-5, the J gene TRBJ2-7; D is possibly TRBD1 (6 bases). The CDR3 bases are TGTGCCAGCAGTCCCAGGGGCTACGAGCAGTACTTC. Its protein product is CASSPRGYEQYF.